The 28 T cell receptor beta chains below were found in one sample sequenced in a study of neurological immune-mediated disorders (dated 2019 in TCRdb). The library was obtained by 5' RACE. Sequencing relied on an Illumina HiSeq 2500. TCRdb applied fastp at Q25 and MiXCR to the public reads, then kept only in-frame beta chains. Rows are unified per CDR3 protein, each entry keeping the most common DNA and genes. The sample table holds tens of thousands of distinct CDR3 sequences, of which about 6% were seen once. The biggest ten clones account for 0.57% of the sample. The sample was CD4+ T cells from blood. All receptors derive from a woman aged 40 to 50 in good health.

This clonotype has more than one count but fewer than ten. The chain couples TRBV5-1 to TRBJ1-2; 8 bases match TRBD1. CDR1 and CDR2 from the germline V gene are SGHRS and YFSETQ. V trimming: 4 bases; J trimming: 3 bases; junction bases outside the gene matches: 8. This CDR3 has 15 residues. The CDR3 nucleotides are TGCGCCAGCAGCGGGGAGCTGGGACAGGACTATGGCTACACCTTC. Protein product: CASSGELGQDYGYTF.

This clonotype was counted ten times or more. The V gene is TRBV29-1, the J gene TRBJ2-5; 9 nucleotides line up with TRBD2. CDR1 is SQVTM, CDR2 ANQGSEA, per germline. The V segment lost 6 bases and the J segment 1 base; nucleotides outside the gene matches: 6. The CDR3 totals 14 residues. CDR3 region: CSVGLASLQETQYF. CDR3 nucleotide sequence: TGCAGCGTAGGACTAGCGAGTCTCCAAGAGACCCAGTACTTC.

Ten or more counts support this clonotype. The V and J genes are TRBV20-1 and TRBJ2-5, with TRBD2 identical over 15 bases. The CDR3 is made up of 18 amino acids. V gave up 6 bases and J gave up 2 bases; unmatched junction bases: 13. Per the germline V gene, CDR1 is DFQATT and CDR2 is SNEGSKA (reference sequence). The CDR3, as DNA: TGCAGTGCCCGTGGAGGACTAGCGGGAGGGCCGGGGCAAGAGACCCAGTACTTC. Protein product: CSARGGLAGGPGQETQYF.

The chain combines TRBV14 with TRBJ2-7; 11 bases are shared with TRBD2. The germline V gene has CDR1 SGHDN and CDR2 FVKESK. J lost 6 bases, V lost 1 base, and 5 bases had no gene match. This CDR3 is built from 15 residues. The CDR3 DNA follows: TGTGCCAGCAGCCAAGTACTAGCGGGAGTTTCCGAGCAGTACTTC. Its protein is CASSQVLAGVSEQYF. Drawing the rest from reference TRBV14 and TRBJ2-7, the complete variable domain is EAGVTQFPSHSVIEKGQTVTLRCDPISGHDNLYWYRRVMGKEIKFLLHFVKESKQDESGMPNNRFLAERTGGTYSTLKVQPAELEDSGVYFCASSQVLAGVSEQYFGPGTRLTVT.

This clonotype was observed at least ten times. The V call is TRBV7-9, the J call TRBJ2-5; 7 bases map to TRBD1. Germline V gives CDR1 SEHNR, CDR2 FQNEAQ (reference sequence). The CDR3 length is 15 residues. Unmatched junction bases numbered 13, after V lost 7 bases and J lost 5 bases. The CDR3 region has the DNA TGTGCCAGCACCCGGCCCGACAGGGAAATCGAGACCCAGTACTTC. Its translation: CASTRPDREIETQYF.

This clonotype was recorded at least ten times. V gene TRBV25-1 combines with J gene TRBJ2-1; 10 bases are a match to TRBD1. This CDR3 spans 15 amino acids. Germline V gene sequence: CDR1 MGHDK, CDR2 SYGVNS. V trimming: 3 bases; J trimming: 4 bases; junction bases outside the gene matches: 3. CDR3 in DNA: TGTGCCAGCAGTGAGGGACAGGGGTGGTACAATGAGCAGTTCTTC. It specifies CASSEGQGWYNEQFF.

This clonotype was counted ten times or more. For the CDR3, the DNA is TGTGCCAGCTCACCCTTCGGGACTAGCTTCAATGAGCAGTTCTTC. Translating gives CASSPFGTSFNEQFF. V gene TRBV18 combines with J gene TRBJ2-1, with 9 nucleotides matching TRBD2. Trimming at V came to 3 bases and at J to 6 bases, leaving 6 bases not matched to a gene. CDR1 is KGHSH, CDR2 LQKENI, per germline. This CDR3 comprises 15 residues.

This clonotype was counted ten times or more. The chain uses TRBV18 and TRBJ2-3; D not certain. The ends were cut back, 3 bases at V and 12 bases at J, with 19 bases in the middle. CDR3 length: 14 residues. CDR1 is KGHSH and CDR2 is LQKENI in the germline V gene. The CDR3 loop is CASSPTLDPGTQYF. The CDR3 coding sequence is TGTGCCAGCTCACCTACTCTCGATCCTGGTACTCAGTATTTT.

This clonotype was recorded many times. The CDR3 region has the DNA TGCGCCAGCAGCTTACTAGCGGCCTACAATGAGCAGTTCTTC. Encoded protein: CASSLLAAYNEQFF. This chain links TRBV5-1 with TRBJ2-1, with 8 bases identical to TRBD2. The CDR3 has 14 amino acids. In germline, CDR1 is SGHRS, CDR2 YFSETQ. The V gene end was trimmed by 2 bases and the J gene end by 2 bases; junction bases not matched to a gene: 0.

Ten or more counts support this clonotype. The genes are TRBV6-2 or TRBV6-3 and TRBJ2-7, with TRBD2 identical over 10 bases. Germline CDR1 and CDR2: MNHEY and SVGEGT. This CDR3 spans 14 amino acids. J was trimmed by 5 bases and V by 5 bases; bases with no gene match: 6. The CDR3 loop reads CASSLLAGAHEQYF. In nucleotides, the CDR3 is TGTGCCAGCAGTCTCCTAGCGGGAGCCCACGAGCAGTACTTC.

This clonotype was seen repeatedly, ten times or more. The chain is built from TRBV20-1 and TRBJ2-7, with TRBD2 identical over 13 bases. The CDR3 is 16 amino acids. The J segment lost 7 bases and the V segment lost 1 base, leaving 10 bases of the junction unmatched. Germline V gives CDR1 DFQATT, CDR2 SNEGSKA (reference sequence). In DNA, the CDR3 is TGCAGTGCTAGAGGGGGACTAGCGGGGACTTTATATGAGCAGTACTTC. It encodes CSARGGLAGTLYEQYF.

In this sample, this clonotype turned up many times. The chain combines TRBV6-6 with TRBJ2-4; D unresolved. Trimming took off 5 bases at V and 6 bases at J, with 8 bases between the two ends. Germline CDR1 and CDR2: MNHNY and SVGAGI (reference sequence). The CDR3 covers 12 residues. The CDR3 region has the DNA TGTGCCAGCAGTAGGACCCTAAACATTCAGTACTTC. This gives the protein CASSRTLNIQYF.

This clonotype came up many times. The rearrangement links TRBV2 to TRBJ2-7; D tentatively fits TRBD1 or TRBD2 (5 bases each). The V end lost 4 bases, the J end lost 1 base, and 14 bases lay between the germline ends. Germline V lookup: CDR1 SNHLY, CDR2 FYNNEI. CDR3 length equals 15 residues. CDR3 sequence: CASSAGGESSYEQYF. DNA for the CDR3: TGTGCCAGCAGTGCTGGGGGAGAATCTTCCTACGAGCAGTACTTC.

This clonotype came up many times. Germline and junction disagree at one end, which may indicate a read error. The chain couples TRBV20-1 to TRBJ2-7; 9 nucleotides agree with TRBD2. Looked up from germline, CDR1 is DFQATT and CDR2 is SNEGSKA (reference sequence). The CDR3 sequence is 10 residues long. CDR3 coding DNA: TGCAGTGCTAGTATCCTAGCGGGGAGCTTC. Residues: CSASILAGSF.

This clonotype was detected many times. The chain uses TRBV20-1 and TRBJ2-3, with D possibly TRBD2 on 6 matching bases. Germline CDR1 reads DFQATT; CDR2 reads SNEGSKA (reference sequence). Trimming took 3 bases from V and 2 from J, leaving 9 bases between them. The length of the CDR3 is 13 residues. CDR3 nucleotides: TGCAGTGCTAGCGGGAGATCCACAGATACGCAGTATTTT. This encodes CSASGRSTDTQYF.

This chain connects TRBV18 to TRBJ2-1, with TRBD2 identical over 9 bases. This CDR3 is 16 amino acids long. V trimming: 3 bases; J trimming: 3 bases; junction bases outside the gene matches: 6. The germline CDR1 and CDR2 sequences are KGHSH and LQKENI. The CDR3 region has the DNA TGTGCCAGCTCACCGTGGCTAGCGGGAAACTACAATGAGCAGTTCTTC. As protein: CASSPWLAGNYNEQFF.

The rearrangement uses TRBV7-6 and TRBJ2-7; D remains unclear. CDR1 and CDR2 (germline): SGHVS, FNYEAQ. The CDR3 is 15 residues long. V was shortened by 1 base and J by 4 bases, with 14 bases between the two germline ends. Here the CDR3 DNA reads TGTGCCAGCAGCTTAGTTGAAGACCCCAGTTACGAGCAGTACTTC. Its protein is CASSLVEDPSYEQYF.

This clonotype was detected ten times or more. The V call is TRBV11-2, the J call TRBJ1-2, with 8 bases aligning to TRBD1. Germline loops: CDR1 SGHAT, CDR2 FQNNGV. V shed 0 bases and J 9 bases; nucleotides not matched to a gene: 6. This CDR3 has 14 amino acids. The chain's CDR3 is CASSLDRTGRSYTF. CDR3 DNA sequence: TGTGCCAGCAGCTTAGATAGGACAGGGAGAAGCTACACCTTC.

There are many counts of this clonotype. The rearrangement links TRBV7-2 to TRBJ2-2, with 7 bases lining up with TRBD1. Unmatched junction bases numbered 4, after V lost 0 bases and J lost 9 bases. Germline-derived CDR1 and CDR2 are SGHTA and FQGNSA. The CDR3 has 14 amino acids. The CDR3 is CASSLAQGSRELFF. The CDR3 DNA is TGTGCCAGCAGCTTAGCACAGGGGTCTCGGGAGCTGTTTTTT.

The sample holds many counts of this clonotype. The chain links TRBV12-3 or TRBV12-4 to TRBJ1-1; D gene uncertain. This CDR3 comprises 13 residues. The V and J ends lost 7 bases and 2 bases respectively, with 11 bases between them. The chain's CDR3 is CASTFRSNTEAFF. In DNA form, the CDR3 reads TGTGCCAGCACTTTTAGGTCTAACACTGAAGCTTTCTTT.

This clonotype was recorded at least ten times. V gene TRBV2 combines with J gene TRBJ1-4; D unclear. Trimming shortened V by 2 bases and J by 1 base, and 11 bases separated the two germline ends. This CDR3 is 16 amino acids long. From germline, CDR1 is SNHLY and CDR2 FYNNEI. The CDR3 coding sequence is TGTGCCAGCAGTGAACCGGGGAGAGGAACTAATGAAAAACTGTTTTTT. It codes for CASSEPGRGTNEKLFF.

This clonotype was observed many times. The chain joins TRBV28 to TRBJ1-2; D is ambiguous. The CDR3 is made up of 13 amino acids. Germline loops: CDR1 MDHEN, CDR2 SYDVKM. The ends were cut back, 1 base at V and 2 bases at J, with 5 bases in the middle. CDR3 amino acids: CASSLSKNYGYTF. For the CDR3, the DNA is TGTGCCAGCAGTTTATCCAAAAACTATGGCTACACCTTC.

This clonotype is medium-sized by share. The chain links TRBV20-1 to TRBJ2-3; 7 nucleotides match TRBD1. The CDR3 totals 17 residues. Losses at the gene ends were 2 bases for V and 1 base for J; bases not matched to a gene: 12. Germline V lookup: CDR1 DFQATT, CDR2 SNEGSKA (reference sequence). The CDR3: CSARPPRRGIRTDTQYF. For the CDR3, the DNA is TGCAGTGCTAGACCCCCCCGCAGGGGGATCCGCACAGATACGCAGTATTTT.

This clonotype has ten or more counts. The chain couples TRBV28 to TRBJ1-1, with 10 bases matching TRBD1. Trimming at V came to 6 bases and at J to 6 bases, leaving 10 bases not matched to a gene. There are 15 residues in the CDR3. Per the germline V gene, CDR1 is MDHEN and CDR2 is SYDVKM. The CDR3 protein is CASSPRDRGVSEAFF. As DNA, the CDR3 is TGTGCCAGCAGCCCGCGGGACAGGGGAGTATCTGAAGCTTTCTTT.

This clonotype came up many times. This rearrangement joins TRBV11-2 to TRBJ1-1; the D gene is possibly TRBD1 (6 bases). V lost 6 bases and J 3 bases, leaving 11 bases between the germline ends. Germline CDR1 SGHAT, CDR2 FQNNGV. The CDR3 totals 13 residues. The CDR3 protein is CASRLQGYTEAFF. CDR3 DNA: TGTGCCAGCAGATTGCAGGGGTACACTGAAGCTTTCTTT.

This clonotype appeared many times. Here the CDR3 reads CASSLGFRRTAYNEQFF. The CDR3 DNA follows: TGCGCCAGCAGCTTGGGGTTCCGGCGAACTGCTTACAATGAGCAGTTCTTC. The rearrangement joins TRBV5-1 to TRBJ2-1; D unclear. This CDR3 is 17 amino acids long. The V end was cut by 0 bases, the J end by 4 bases, with 17 bases between. Looked up from germline, CDR1 is SGHRS and CDR2 is YFSETQ.

This clonotype was detected ten times or more. The rearrangement uses TRBV20-1 and TRBJ2-3; 7 positions match TRBD2. Germline V CDR1 and CDR2: DFQATT, SNEGSKA (reference sequence). This CDR3 has 17 residues. V lost 2 bases and J lost 2; bases outside the gene matches: 13. CDR3 protein: CSARLPASGPNTDTQYF. CDR3 coding DNA: TGCAGTGCTAGACTCCCTGCTAGCGGCCCGAACACAGATACGCAGTATTTT.

This clonotype was seen repeatedly, ten times or more. The chain links TRBV5-1 to TRBJ2-5; D gene unclear. Trimming cost V 4 bases and J 5 bases, with 15 bases left between them. This CDR3 spans 14 amino acids. The germline gives CDR1 SGHRS, CDR2 YFSETQ. CDR3 nucleotide sequence: TGCGCCAGCAGCCCGGAAGGGTTCCAGGAGACCCAGTACTTC. This gives the protein CASSPEGFQETQYF.